Shown below are 30 T cell receptor beta chains from a single sample sequenced in a study of cytomegalovirus exposure and HLA in healthy donors. A multiplex PCR was run with 60 Vbeta primers and 13 Jbeta primers. Data came from immunoSEQ multiplex PCR; TCRdb stores just in-frame clones and leaves some out. This sample has some 190,000 clones, with just over 75% found just once. Material: PBMCs. These receptors all stem from a man in his late teens or twenties in good health and CMV-seronegative.

The V gene is TRBV28, the J gene TRBJ2-1; TRBD2 matches at 8 bases. V gave up 2 bases and J gave up 5 bases; unmatched junction bases: 11. Germline V CDR1 and CDR2: MDHEN, SYDVKM. This CDR3 contains 17 residues. CDR3: CASSLIVISGTNNEQFF. The CDR3 DNA reads TGTGCCAGCAGTTTAATTGTGATTAGCGGGACCAACAATGAGCAGTTCTTC.

The rearrangement joins TRBV5-6 to TRBJ2-7; 7 bases match TRBD1. Per germline, CDR1 SGHDT and CDR2 YYEEEE. The CDR3 spans 15 residues. V trimming: 2 bases; J trimming: 2 bases; junction bases outside the gene matches: 7. CDR3 coding DNA: TGTGCCAGCAGCTTTTCGTCGGACAGGCCCTACGAGCAGTACTTC. It translates to CASSFSSDRPYEQYF. Using reference TRBV5-6 and TRBJ2-7 for the parts outside the CDR3, the full variable domain is DAGVTQSPTHLIKTRGQQVTLRCSPKSGHDTVSWYQQALGQGPQFIFQYYEEEERQRGNFPDRFSGHQFPNYSSELNVNALLLGDSALYLCASSFSSDRPYEQYFGPGTRLTVT.

The count of this clone is one. Germline is not matched at one junction end, which may reflect a read error. V usage is TRBV10-3 and J usage is TRBJ2-6; maybe TRBD1 (6 bases). The CDR3 spans 14 residues. Germline V CDR1 and CDR2: ENHRY, SYGVKD. Here the CDR3 DNA reads TGTGCCATCAGTGAGACCCGGACAGTTTCTACAATAGATTTC. It encodes CAISETRTVSTIDF.

The chain couples TRBV28 to TRBJ1-4; D ambiguous. Germline values: CDR1 MDHEN, CDR2 SYDVKM. The CDR3 extends over 15 amino acids. V was trimmed by 2 bases and J by 2 bases, leaving 9 bases between them. This chain's CDR3 is CASSLIGVTNEKLFF. CDR3 nucleotides: TGTGCCAGCAGTTTAATCGGGGTCACTAATGAAAAACTGTTTTTT.

The table lists this clone with a few counts. The chain joins TRBV30 to TRBJ2-7; D may be TRBD2 (7 bases). The germline gives CDR1 GTSNPN, CDR2 SVGIG (reference sequence). Trimming pared 1 base from V and 9 bases from J, leaving 22 bases between. The CDR3 is made up of 15 amino acids. The CDR3 protein is CAWSALAGGGGGQYF. The CDR3 coding sequence is TGTGCCTGGAGTGCCCTCGCCGGGGGAGGGGGTGGGCAGTACTTC.

The chain joins TRBV27 to TRBJ1-1; the match to TRBD1 covers 8 bases. V gave up 3 bases and J gave up 6 bases; unmatched junction bases: 15. This CDR3 comprises 17 residues. The germline CDR1 and CDR2 sequences are MNHEY and SMNVEV (reference sequence). In nucleotides, the CDR3 is TGTGCCAGCAGTTTTGGTGGCGTACCCAGGGGGCGAGCTGAAGCTTTCTTT. It codes for CASSFGGVPRGRAEAFF.

This clone was recorded once. The chain combines TRBV30 with TRBJ1-6, with 8 bases aligning to TRBD1. The V segment lost 3 bases and the J segment 6 bases; nucleotides outside the gene matches: 7. Germline loops: CDR1 GTSNPN, CDR2 SVGIG (reference sequence). The CDR3 consists of 15 residues. CDR3 nucleotide sequence: TGTGCCTGGAGCGGTAGTCAGGGGGCTAATTCACCCCTCCACTTT. It encodes CAWSGSQGANSPLHF.

The chain joins TRBV19 to TRBJ1-2; D unresolved. Germline V gene sequence: CDR1 LNHDA, CDR2 SQIVND (reference sequence). V was shortened by 7 bases and J by 5 bases, with 20 bases between the two germline ends. This CDR3 has 15 amino acids. The CDR3 DNA sequence: TGTGCCAGTATGACCTCGGGATCGGGCTTTTATGGCTACACCTTC. It encodes CASMTSGSGFYGYTF.

CDR3 DNA sequence: TGTGCCAGCTCACCCCCCGGACAGGGGGCGATGGGGAACACTGAAGCTTTCTTT. Its protein product is CASSPPGQGAMGNTEAFF. The chain links TRBV18 to TRBJ1-1; 11 positions agree with TRBD1. The CDR3 loop spans 18 amino acids. The V gene end was trimmed by 3 bases and the J gene end by 1 base; junction bases not matched to a gene: 10. Germline CDR1 KGHSH, CDR2 LQKENI.

V gene TRBV7-9 combines with J gene TRBJ1-1; 10 bases fit TRBD1. The germline gives CDR1 SEHNR, CDR2 FQNEAQ (reference sequence). V dropped 5 bases and J dropped 3; count of bases not matched to a gene: 12. The CDR3 sequence is 17 residues long. The CDR3 protein is CASSPWTGGREDTEAFF. CDR3 bases: TGTGCCAGCAGCCCTTGGACAGGGGGGAGGGAGGACACTGAAGCTTTCTTT.

This chain connects TRBV27 to TRBJ2-5; the match to TRBD2 covers 9 bases. Trimming took 6 bases from V and 0 from J; bases not matched to a gene: 17. The CDR3 runs 19 residues. In germline, CDR1 is MNHEY, CDR2 SMNVEV (reference sequence). CDR3 region: CASSAGAGGVRRYQETQYF. The CDR3 DNA follows: TGTGCCAGCAGCGCGGGGGCGGGGGGGGTTCGAAGGTACCAAGAGACCCAGTACTTC.

The chain carries TRBV7-2 and TRBJ2-1; 8 positions match TRBD1. The CDR3 extends over 15 amino acids. CDR1 and CDR2 (germline): SGHTA, FQGNSA. The J segment lost 3 bases and the V segment lost 4 bases, leaving 5 bases of the junction unmatched. Written as DNA, the CDR3 is TGTGCCAGCAGCTCAGGACAGGGTGACTACAATGAGCAGTTCTTC. Encoded protein: CASSSGQGDYNEQFF.

The rearrangement links TRBV13 to TRBJ2-3; 7 bases map to TRBD2. There are 15 residues in the CDR3. Looked up from germline, CDR1 is PRHDT and CDR2 is FYEKMQ (reference sequence). V was pared by 6 bases and J by 2 bases, with 8 bases of the junction left unmatched. The CDR3 here is CASRGLNAHTDTQYF. CDR3 coding DNA: TGTGCCAGCAGGGGACTAAACGCGCACACAGATACGCAGTATTTT.

CDR3 nucleotide sequence: TGTGCCAGCAGCCTACCACTAGGGAGGGACAATGAGCAGTTCTTC. The encoded protein is CASSLPLGRDNEQFF. This chain uses TRBV7-9 with TRBJ2-1; 7 nucleotides align to TRBD2. The CDR3 runs 15 residues. Germline CDR1 reads SEHNR; CDR2 reads FQNEAQ (reference sequence). Trimming took 5 bases from V and 5 from J; bases not matched to a gene: 9.

This rearrangement joins TRBV7-2 to TRBJ2-7; TRBD2 matches 10 bases. V was clipped by 4 bases and J by 4 bases; unmatched bases: 4. CDR3 length: 14 residues. Germline CDR1 SGHTA, CDR2 FQGNSA. The CDR3 spells CASSSTSGLYEQYF. The CDR3 DNA reads TGTGCCAGCAGCTCGACTAGCGGGCTTTACGAGCAGTACTTC.

The CDR3 loop is CASSPPGHNSYEQYF. The DNA for the CDR3 is TGTGCCAGCAGCCCACCGGGACACAACTCCTACGAGCAGTACTTC. The V gene is TRBV2, the J gene TRBJ2-7; D perhaps matches TRBD1 (6 bases). The germline V and J ends were trimmed by 6 bases and 0 bases, with 15 bases remaining between them. The CDR3 is 15 amino acids. Germline CDR1 SNHLY, CDR2 FYNNEI. Filled out from reference TRBV2 and TRBJ2-7, the complete variable domain reads EPEVTQTPSHQVTQMGQEVILRCVPISNHLYFYWYRQILGQKVEFLVSFYNNEISEKSEIFDDQFSVERPDGSNFTLKIRSTKLEDSAMYFCASSPPGHNSYEQYFGPGTRLTVT.

The CDR3 spells CASSQKTLRDRLQETQYF. The CDR3 DNA is TGCGCCAGCAGTCAAAAGACCCTACGGGACAGACTCCAAGAGACCCAGTACTTC. The chain links TRBV23-1 to TRBJ2-5, with 7 bases lining up with TRBD1. TRBV23-1 is an ORF; its function is uncertain. The length of the CDR3 is 18 residues. The junction had 13 bases not matched to a gene; V was cut back by 2 bases and J by 1 base.

This clone has only a few counts. This chain connects TRBV4-3 to TRBJ1-2; a weak D match, TRBD1 (6 bases). CDR1 is LGHNA and CDR2 is YSLEER in the germline V gene. With 0 bases removed from V and 8 bases from J, the gap between germline ends came to 13 bases. This CDR3 is built from 14 residues. DNA of the CDR3: TGCGCCAGCAGCCAAGATGGGGGGGCCAGAGGCTACACCTTC. Protein product: CASSQDGGARGYTF.

The gene calls are TRBV18 and TRBJ2-3; D may be TRBD2 (7 bases). The CDR3 is 15 amino acids. Trimming removed 0 bases at V and 2 bases at J, with 9 bases between. The germline V gene encodes CDR1 KGHSH and CDR2 LQKENI. The CDR3 reads CASSPPGGLTDTQYF. CDR3 sequence (DNA): TGTGCCAGCTCACCACCCGGGGGGCTCACAGATACGCAGTATTTT.

The chain combines TRBV15 with TRBJ1-2; D gene unclear. With 0 bases removed from V and 5 bases from J, the gap between germline ends came to 10 bases. The germline CDR1 and CDR2 sequences are LNHNV and YYDKDF (reference sequence). The CDR3 covers 14 residues. The CDR3 protein is CATSRDVGDYGYTF. The CDR3 bases are TGTGCCACCAGCAGAGATGTTGGAGATTATGGCTACACCTTC.

This CDR3 reads CAWEREPLRNEQFF. The CDR3 DNA sequence: TGTGCCTGGGAACGGGAGCCCCTTAGAAATGAGCAGTTCTTC. This chain joins TRBV5-4 and TRBJ2-1; perhaps TRBD2 as D (6 bases). The CDR3 sequence is 14 residues long. V shed 10 bases and J shed 7 bases, with 21 bases lying between them. The V gene's germline CDR1 is SGHNT and CDR2 YYREEE (reference sequence).

The chain carries TRBV7-9 and TRBJ2-3; TRBD1 is a possible D gene (6 bases). The CDR3 is made up of 14 amino acids. Germline CDR1 SEHNR, CDR2 FQNEAQ (reference sequence). Trimming cost V 8 bases and J 6 bases, with 18 bases left between them. This CDR3 reads CASEGQTSGDTQYF. The CDR3 coding sequence is TGTGCCAGCGAAGGACAGACGTCAGGGGATACGCAGTATTTT.

This chain joins TRBV11-1 and TRBJ1-1, with D tentatively TRBD1 (6 bases). V gave up 6 bases and J gave up 6 bases, with 11 bases separating them. The germline CDR1 and CDR2 sequences are SGHAT and FQDESV (reference sequence). This CDR3 region has 12 residues. The CDR3 loop reads CASSTGFAEAFF. CDR3 nucleotides: TGTGCCAGCAGTACAGGGTTCGCTGAAGCTTTCTTT.

This clone came up once. The chain links TRBV27 to TRBJ2-1; no clear D gene. Trimming removed 7 bases at V and 0 bases at J, with 13 bases between. Germline-derived CDR1 and CDR2 are MNHEY and SMNVEV (reference sequence). The length of the CDR3 is 15 residues. The DNA of the CDR3 is TGTGCCAGCACTCCCTACCGTGCCTCCTACAATGAGCAGTTCTTC. It translates to CASTPYRASYNEQFF.

The gene calls are TRBV6-6 and TRBJ1-2; 7 positions match TRBD1. CDR3 length equals 14 residues. Germline CDR1 and CDR2: MNHNY and SVGAGI (reference sequence). The ends lost 0 bases at V and 7 bases at J; junction bases unmatched: 5. The CDR3 loop is CASSYSPGQAGYTF. The CDR3 DNA follows: TGTGCCAGCAGTTACTCCCCAGGACAGGCTGGCTACACCTTC.

The chain has TRBV4-1 and TRBJ2-7; possible D gene TRBD1, 5 bases. This CDR3 contains 15 residues. Germline V gene lookup returns CDR1 MGHRA and CDR2 YSYEKL. The V end lost 1 base, the J end lost 3 bases, and 13 bases lay between the germline ends. CDR3 sequence reads: CASSQVLRADYEQYF. The CDR3, as DNA: TGCGCCAGCAGCCAAGTACTCAGGGCGGACTACGAGCAGTACTTC.

The J gene is TRBJ2-5, the V gene TRBV10-3; 7 nucleotides align to TRBD1. CDR3 length: 13 amino acids. V lost 4 bases, J lost 2 bases, and 1 base stayed unmatched. Per germline, CDR1 ENHRY and CDR2 SYGVKD. Here the CDR3 DNA reads TGTGCCATCAGTGGGACAGGACAAGAGACCCAGTACTTC. Protein sequence: CAISGTGQETQYF.

This clone was seen a handful of times. This chain connects TRBV27 to TRBJ1-5; TRBD1 aligns across 11 bases. Germline CDR1 and CDR2: MNHEY and SMNVEV (reference sequence). Trimming removed 2 bases from V and 5 bases from J; junction bases left unmatched: 2. CDR3 size: 15 residues. CDR3 nucleotide sequence: TGTGCCAGCAGTTTAGGACAGGGGGCGGATCAGCCCCAGCATTTT. Amino acids: CASSLGQGADQPQHF.

This chain connects TRBV6-4 to TRBJ2-5; D ambiguous. The end of the DNA aligns better with TRBJ2-7, so the J call may be wrong. The CDR3 sequence is 13 residues long. Germline V lookup: CDR1 MRHNA, CDR2 SNTAGT. The CDR3: CASSAQPSYEQYF. As DNA, the CDR3 is TGTGCCAGCAGTGCCCAACCCTCCTACGAGCAGTACTTC.

This chain connects TRBV9 to TRBJ2-3; the match to TRBD2 covers 9 bases. The CDR3 runs to 16 residues. Germline assignment: CDR1 SGDLS and CDR2 YYNGEE. The J segment lost 4 bases and the V segment lost 0 bases, leaving 6 bases of the junction unmatched. Here the CDR3 reads CASSVVAGGPSDTQYF. Here the CDR3 DNA reads TGTGCCAGCAGCGTAGTGGCGGGGGGGCCATCAGATACGCAGTATTTT.